The clone carrying this T cell receptor beta chain was counted a single time. This record belongs to a study of blood T cell repertoires in COVID-19. Study background: COVID-19 samples from acute and convalescent phases originated in the United States, Italy and Spain.

The authors' processing: The authors estimated nucleated cell counts from reference gene primer amplification. Produced via immunoSEQ multiplex PCR; TCRdb's table is partial and in-frame only. The V and J calls and clone size were taken over from that table, and D and trimming were inferred from the DNA. The profile shows some 270,000 clones, over 80% of them singletons. This clonotype was sampled from a middle-aged woman who had been exposed to COVID-19. Sample: PBMCs or T cells enriched from blood (not recorded which).

The CDR3 region is CAISGSTGALYNEQFF. Here the CDR3 DNA reads TGTGCCATCAGTGGCTCGACAGGGGCCTTGTACAATGAGCAGTTCTTC. The chain recombines TRBV10-3 with TRBJ2-1, with 8 bases identical to TRBD1. V lost 4 bases to trimming and J lost 4 bases; unmatched junction nucleotides: 9. Looked up from germline, CDR1 is ENHRY and CDR2 is SYGVKD. The CDR3 totals 16 residues.